A single sample is the source of the 13 T cell receptor beta chains below, sequenced in a study of low-dose radiotherapy and immunotherapy resistance in tumors. TRAV- and TRBV-specific primers primed first-strand cDNA, covering alpha and beta chains. TCR amplification ran 20 PCR cycles using constant-region and V-primer adapter primers. MiXCR, applied by TCRdb to the reads, yields one record per CDR3 protein. In the table there are roughly 15,000 distinct CDR3 sequences, 60% to 80% of which are singletons. The receptor set was obtained from a human donor with advanced metastatic prostate, ovarian, gallbladder or colorectal cancer (not recorded which). This table probably holds off-target reads from a library built for another chain.

This clonotype was detected only once. The chain carries TRBV12-3 or TRBV12-4 and TRBJ1-6; D unclear. The CDR3 runs 17 residues. Between the trimmed V and J ends, which lost 3 bases and 2 bases, there was a span of 14 bases. In DNA form, the CDR3 reads TGTGCCAGCAGTTTTTACGCGTCAACCACCTATAATTCACCCCTCCACTTT. Amino acid sequence: CASSFYASTTYNSPLHF.

J is TRBJ2-1 and V is TRBV5-3, with TRBD2 matching 8 bases. TRBV5-3 is known as an ORF, though its function is uncertain. This CDR3 has 16 amino acids. J was trimmed by 4 bases and V by 8 bases; bases with no gene match: 14. CDR3 loop: CASSPVGGGRYNEQFF. In nucleotides, the CDR3 is TGTGCCAGCAGTCCTGTCGGGGGGGGAAGATACAATGAGCAGTTCTTC.

The rearrangement uses TRBV3-1 and TRBJ2-1; D is possibly TRBD2 (5 bases). This CDR3 is 13 amino acids long. V was shortened by 2 bases and J by 9 bases, with 11 bases between the two germline ends. CDR1 is LGHDT, CDR2 YNNKEL, per germline (reference sequence). The CDR3 nucleotides read TGTGCCAGCAGCCAATACACGGCGGGTGAGCAGTTCTTC. This gives the protein CASSQYTAGEQFF.

J is TRBJ2-5 and V is TRBV12-3 or TRBV12-4; no reliable D call. The V end was cut by 5 bases, the J end by 4 bases, with 17 bases between. CDR3 size: 15 residues. CDR3 in amino acids: CASSPPLDRVETQYF. In DNA, the CDR3 is TGTGCCAGCAGTCCACCCCTGGATCGGGTAGAGACCCAGTACTTC.

The CDR3 is CASSEAGHGQPQHF. The DNA for the CDR3 is TGTGCCAGCAGTGAAGCAGGGCACGGTCAGCCCCAGCATTTT. The V and J genes are TRBV6-1 and TRBJ1-5; D is unclear. CDR1 is MNHNS, CDR2 SASEGT, per germline. The CDR3 has 14 residues. V dropped 0 bases and J dropped 6 bases, with 9 bases sitting between them.

Concerning this clonotype itself: The junction departs from germline at one end; a sequencing error may be responsible. This sequence joins TRBV7-8 and TRBJ2-1; a weak D match, TRBD2 (6 bases). This CDR3 has 11 amino acids. In germline, CDR1 is SGHVS, CDR2 FQNEAQ. The CDR3 loop reads CASSLGGDGLF. The CDR3 DNA reads TGTGCCAGCAGCTTAGGGGGGGATGGGCTCTTC.

Here the CDR3 reads CSASPGQSSNYGYTF. The CDR3 nucleotides read TGCAGTGCTAGCCCCGGGCAGTCGAGCAACTATGGCTACACCTTC. The chain is built from TRBV20-1 and TRBJ1-2, with D uncertain. From germline, CDR1 is DFQATT and CDR2 SNEGSKA (reference sequence). The V end lost 3 bases, the J end lost 2 bases, and 16 bases lay between the germline ends. CDR3 size: 15 residues.

The J gene is TRBJ1-4, the V gene TRBV5-1; TRBD1 matches 8 bases. The CDR3 is made up of 14 amino acids. V gave up 3 bases and J gave up 7 bases; unmatched junction bases: 5. Germline V gene sequence: CDR1 SGHRS, CDR2 YFSETQ. CDR3 DNA: TGCGCCAGCAGCTACGGACAGGGCAGTGAAAAACTGTTTTTT. It is translated as CASSYGQGSEKLFF.

The chain joins TRBV5-4 to TRBJ2-1; D remains unclear. CDR3 size: 15 residues. Germline V gives CDR1 SGHNT, CDR2 YYREEE (reference sequence). V was cut by 4 bases and J by 0 bases, with 11 bases left in between. In nucleotides, the CDR3 is TGTGCCAGCAGCCGAGGCGCTAGCTCCTACAATGAGCAGTTCTTC. It encodes CASSRGASSYNEQFF.

This clonotype was counted a single time. Relative to the germline gene, one junction end is altered; a read error may explain this. V gene TRBV5-1 combines with J gene TRBJ1-2; D not certain. The CDR3 runs to 15 residues. Germline CDR1 SGHRS, CDR2 YFSETQ. CDR3: CASNLAPDIYYGYTF. DNA for the CDR3: TGCGCCAGCAACTTGGCTCCCGACATCTACTATGGCTACACCTTC.

The V and J genes are TRBV5-4 and TRBJ2-3; D might be TRBD1 (5 bases). The CDR3 sequence is 13 residues long. The germline V gene has CDR1 SGHNT and CDR2 YYREEE (reference sequence). Trimming shortened V by 2 bases and J by 4 bases, and 8 bases separated the two germline ends. Here the CDR3 reads CASSFSGSDTQYF. The CDR3, as DNA: TGTGCCAGCAGCTTTTCAGGGTCAGATACGCAGTATTTT.

The rearrangement joins TRBV19 to TRBJ2-3; 10 positions match TRBD1. Germline V gene sequence: CDR1 LNHDA, CDR2 SQIVND (reference sequence). There are 16 residues in the CDR3. Trimming at V came to 6 bases and at J to 3 bases, leaving 9 bases not matched to a gene. The CDR3 here is CASRPEGQGITDTQYF. The CDR3 coding sequence is TGTGCCAGTAGACCCGAGGGACAGGGGATTACAGATACGCAGTATTTT.

The chain is built from TRBV5-5 and TRBJ2-2, with D perhaps matching TRBD1 or TRBD2 (5 bases each). The length of the CDR3 is 16 residues. Germline V gives CDR1 SGHKS, CDR2 YYEKEE (reference sequence). Between the trimmed V and J ends, which lost 0 bases and 2 bases, there was a span of 11 bases. CDR3: CASSLDGTHNTGELFF. The CDR3 bases are TGTGCCAGCAGCTTGGATGGGACCCATAACACCGGGGAGCTGTTTTTT.